This TCR beta chain was recovered during a study of blood T cell repertoires in COVID-19. The data were produced by immunoSEQ multiplex PCR, yet TCRdb's version contains in-frame clones alone and is incomplete. The table lists around 140,000 clones, about four fifths of them singletons, with 3.5% in the top ten. From germline, CDR1 is SEHNR and CDR2 FQNEAQ (reference sequence). This CDR3 comprises 18 residues. V was cut by 5 bases and J by 0 bases, with 19 bases left in between. This clone was observed a single time. This chain joins TRBV7-9 and TRBJ1-4; D might be TRBD1 (5 bases). This receptor was identified in a man in his 70s who had recovered from COVID-19. The sample consisted of peripheral blood. The CDR3 DNA follows: TGTGCCAGCAGCCCCCAAGGAGGGGTTTTCGCAACTAATGAAAAACTGTTTTTT. This sequence encodes CASSPQGGVFATNEKLFF.